The 27 T cell receptor beta chains listed next were all sequenced from one sample in a study of beta chain features in type 1 diabetes listed by TCRdb under 2018. Preparation of the library involved the immunoSEQ multiplex PCR assay. The High Capacity cDNA Reverse Transcription Kit was used to reverse transcribe all of the isolated RNA, meaning that expressed TCRB transcripts were what got sequenced. This is the immuneACCESS table as TCRdb keeps it, with only in-frame sequences that have V and J called. A part of the clones is gone; compared with another copy, unresolved V genes explain less than half, and the rest is unexplained. This sample gives under 500,000 clones in total; about 30% of them show up just once. More than 0.055% of the sample comes from the top ten. Sequenced material: naive CD4+ T cells from blood. Interpreted using the paper, the cell subset or site label stands for: true naive CD4+ T cells. The receptors derive from a man aged 18 to 30 in good health.

In regard to this clone: The same CDR3 arises from other DNA sequences in this sample as well. The chain has TRBV5-1 and TRBJ2-5; perhaps TRBD1 as D (5 bases). Trimming took off 2 bases at V and 4 bases at J, with 9 bases between the two ends. The germline V gene encodes CDR1 SGHRS and CDR2 YFSETQ. This CDR3 is 13 amino acids long. This CDR3 reads CASSFPQGETQYF. The CDR3 region has the DNA TGCGCCAGCAGCTTCCCGCAGGGAGAGACCCAGTACTTC.

The chain joins TRBV21-1 to TRBJ1-5; the table's D gene call, TRBD1, was not cross checked with the DNA. TRBV21-1 corresponds to a pseudogene. This CDR3 is built from 16 residues. CDR3 nucleotide sequence: TGTGCCAGCAGCAAAGTAAGACAGGGGCGAAATCAGCCCCAGCATTTT. Protein: CASSKVRQGRNQPQHF.

This chain joins TRBV7-9 and TRBJ2-2, with 7 bases that match TRBD2. This CDR3 has 15 amino acids. With 10 bases clipped from V and 3 bases from J, the junction kept 11 bases outside the gene matches. Per the germline V gene, CDR1 is SEHNR and CDR2 is FQNEAQ (reference sequence). The CDR3 here is CATGQWSGDTGELFF. As DNA, the CDR3 is TGTGCCACCGGGCAGTGGAGCGGGGACACCGGGGAGCTGTTTTTT.

This clone was counted only a few times. The rearrangement joins TRBV9 to TRBJ2-1; D is ambiguous. CDR3 length equals 12 residues. V was pared by 3 bases and J by 4 bases, with 5 bases between. Germline V lookup: CDR1 SGDLS, CDR2 YYNGEE. This CDR3 is CASSETYNEQFF. CDR3 nucleotide sequence: TGTGCCAGCAGCGAGACTTACAATGAGCAGTTCTTC.

DNA for the CDR3: TGTGCCTGGAGACGACCGGGACTGCTCTATGGCTACACCTTC. Translated: CAWRRPGLLYGYTF. V gene TRBV30 combines with J gene TRBJ1-2; tentative D call: TRBD1 (5 bases). This CDR3 comprises 14 residues. Germline V CDR1 and CDR2: GTSNPN, SVGIG (reference sequence). Trimming took off 3 bases at V and 4 bases at J, with 15 bases between the two ends.

The chain uses TRBV9 and TRBJ2-5; 7 bases match TRBD1. The CDR3 is 14 residues long. Germline CDR1 SGDLS, CDR2 YYNGEE. Trimming took 0 bases from V and 10 from J; bases not matched to a gene: 9. The CDR3 sequence is CASSVGRQGSGQYF. The CDR3 DNA is TGTGCCAGCAGCGTAGGTCGACAGGGATCTGGCCAGTACTTC. Complete variable domain (other parts from reference TRBV9 and TRBJ2-5): DSGVTQTPKHLITATGQRVTLRCSPRSGDLSVYWYQQSLDQGLQFLIQYYNGEERAKGNILERFSAQQFPDLHSELNLSSLELGDSALYFCASSVGRQGSGQYFGPGTRLLVL.

The chain uses TRBV25-1 and TRBJ1-1; D is perhaps TRBD1 (6 bases). V lost 0 bases, J lost 7 bases, and 12 bases lay in between. The CDR3 sequence is 14 residues long. Germline-derived CDR1 and CDR2 are MGHDK and SYGVNS. The CDR3 protein is CASSEYKLQGEAFF. CDR3 sequence (DNA): TGTGCCAGCAGTGAATATAAGCTACAGGGTGAAGCTTTCTTT. The full variable domain, in which reference TRBV25-1 and TRBJ1-1 provide the parts outside the CDR3, is EADIYQTPRYLVIGTGKKITLECSQTMGHDKMYWYQQDPGMELHLIHYSYGVNSTEKGDLSSESTVSRIRTEHFPLTLESARPSHTSQYLCASSEYKLQGEAFFGQGTRLTVV.

The J gene is TRBJ2-7, the V gene TRBV30; 8 bases align to TRBD2. Germline CDR1 GTSNPN, CDR2 SVGIG (reference sequence). The CDR3 is made up of 13 amino acids. Germline trimming cut 3 bases from V and 6 bases from J; bases unmatched to any gene: 7. The DNA of the CDR3 is TGTGCCTGGAGGGCACTAGCGGCAGGCGAGCAGTACTTC. This encodes CAWRALAAGEQYF.

The CDR3 region is CASSSRNTEAFF. CDR3 coding DNA: TGTGCCAGCAGTTCCAGGAACACTGAAGCTTTCTTT. The chain combines TRBV28 with TRBJ1-1; D not resolved. Germline CDR1 reads MDHEN; CDR2 reads SYDVKM. V was pared by 4 bases and J by 1 base, with 4 bases between. This CDR3 is built from 12 residues.

Concerning this clone itself: The junction departs from germline at one end; a sequencing error may be responsible. This rearrangement joins TRBV7-9 to TRBJ2-6; D is possibly TRBD1 (6 bases). The CDR3 has 16 amino acids. Looked up from germline, CDR1 is SEHNR and CDR2 is FQNEAQ (reference sequence). The CDR3 spells CASSLALGGGANVLTF. In DNA form, the CDR3 reads TGTGCCAGCAGCCTAGCCCTAGGGGGAGGGGCCAACGTCCTGACTTTC.

This clone appeared a few times. This chain links TRBV29-1 with TRBJ1-1; D is undetermined. CDR1 is SQVTM and CDR2 is ANQGSEA in the germline V gene. Trimming left V 4 bases short and J 2 bases short, with 20 bases between. The CDR3 has 16 amino acids. The CDR3 reads CSVGFWGSPSNTEAFF. The CDR3 DNA sequence: TGCAGCGTTGGCTTTTGGGGATCCCCGAGCAACACTGAAGCTTTCTTT.

This chain joins TRBV27 and TRBJ2-5; 8 nucleotides align to TRBD1. Trimming removed 4 bases from V and 4 bases from J; junction bases left unmatched: 5. CDR3 length equals 14 residues. Per the germline V gene, CDR1 is MNHEY and CDR2 is SMNVEV (reference sequence). The CDR3 here is CASSWTGSRETQYF. The CDR3, as DNA: TGTGCCAGCAGTTGGACAGGGTCCCGAGAGACCCAGTACTTC.

The chain uses TRBV27 and TRBJ2-1; 8 positions match TRBD2. The junction had 10 bases not matched to a gene; V was cut back by 2 bases and J by 1 base. Germline values: CDR1 MNHEY, CDR2 SMNVEV (reference sequence). This CDR3 has 18 residues. The CDR3 sequence is CASSLRATSGSSYNEQFF. The CDR3 DNA reads as TGTGCCAGCAGTTTAAGAGCCACTAGCGGATCTTCCTACAATGAGCAGTTCTTC.

This rearrangement joins TRBV30 to TRBJ2-7; D unclear. The CDR3 is 12 amino acids. V gave up 0 bases and J gave up 3 bases, with 6 bases separating them. Germline CDR1 and CDR2: GTSNPN and SVGIG (reference sequence). CDR3 in DNA: TGTGCCTGGAGTGTACATCACTACGAGCAGTACTTC. It encodes CAWSVHHYEQYF.

This chain joins TRBV11-1 and TRBJ2-1; 11 nucleotides line up with TRBD2. Germline V CDR1 and CDR2: SGHAT, FQDESV (reference sequence). Losses at the gene ends were 4 bases for V and 5 bases for J; bases not matched to a gene: 7. This CDR3 region has 16 residues. DNA for the CDR3: TGTGCCAGCAGCTCCATGACTAGCGGGACCCACAATGAGCAGTTCTTC. This codes for CASSSMTSGTHNEQFF.

This chain links TRBV9 with TRBJ1-2; a possible D gene is TRBD1 (6 bases). The germline V gene has CDR1 SGDLS and CDR2 YYNGEE. Deletions cut 2 bases from V and 8 bases from J, with 10 bases between. The CDR3 is made up of 12 amino acids. The CDR3 bases are TGTGCCAGCAGCGTCGAGGGGGTAGGCTACACCTTC. The encoded protein is CASSVEGVGYTF. The full variable domain, its missing parts supplied by reference TRBV9 and TRBJ1-2, is DSGVTQTPKHLITATGQRVTLRCSPRSGDLSVYWYQQSLDQGLQFLIQYYNGEERAKGNILERFSAQQFPDLHSELNLSSLELGDSALYFCASSVEGVGYTFGSGTRLTVV.

In this sample, this clone turned up a few times. The V and J genes are TRBV30 and TRBJ2-4; D is undetermined. Germline V gene lookup returns CDR1 GTSNPN and CDR2 SVGIG (reference sequence). The CDR3 sequence is 14 residues long. CDR3 region: CAGGELTLFDIQYF. The CDR3 DNA follows: TGTGCGGGTGGGGAACTAACCCTTTTCGACATTCAGTACTTC.

The genes are TRBV7-2 and TRBJ2-1; D is uncertain. Trimming pared 0 bases from V and 4 bases from J, leaving 10 bases between. The CDR3 consists of 15 residues. Germline CDR1 SGHTA, CDR2 FQGNSA. CDR3 in DNA: TGTGCCAGCAGCTTAGCGCCCGGAAGTTACAATGAGCAGTTCTTC. It is translated as CASSLAPGSYNEQFF. Variable domain in full (rest from reference TRBV7-2 and TRBJ2-1): GAGVSQSPSNKVTEKGKDVELRCDPISGHTALYWYRQSLGQGLEFLIYFQGNSAPDKSGLPSDRFSAERTGGSVSTLTIQRTQQEDSAVYLCASSLAPGSYNEQFFGPGTRLTVL.

The genes are TRBV27 and TRBJ2-3; the match to TRBD2 covers 12 bases. The ends lost 6 bases at V and 1 base at J; junction bases unmatched: 2. CDR3 length: 15 amino acids. Germline CDR1 is MNHEY and CDR2 is SMNVEV (reference sequence). The CDR3 protein is CASRLAGGGTDTQYF. The CDR3 coding sequence is TGTGCCAGCAGACTAGCGGGAGGCGGCACAGATACGCAGTATTTT.

The V and J genes are TRBV7-6 and TRBJ2-5, with a tentative D call TRBD1 (5 bases). V was cut by 5 bases and J by 5 bases, with 12 bases left in between. The CDR3 is made up of 13 amino acids. Germline CDR1 SGHVS, CDR2 FNYEAQ. Here the CDR3 DNA reads TGTGCCAGCAGCAGGGGTCGAGGTGAGACCCAGTACTTC. Translation gives CASSRGRGETQYF.

The V call is TRBV7-3, the J call TRBJ2-6; D perhaps matches TRBD1 (6 bases). With 3 bases removed from V and 0 bases from J, the gap between germline ends came to 9 bases. In germline, CDR1 is SGHTA, CDR2 FQGTGA. CDR3 length: 16 amino acids. The CDR3 protein is CASSFQGLSGANVLTF. The CDR3 bases are TGTGCCAGCAGCTTCCAGGGGCTCTCTGGGGCCAACGTCCTGACTTTC.

This CDR3 reads CSVGNPEGAFF. CDR3 coding DNA: TGCAGCGTGGGGAACCCGGAAGGAGCTTTCTTT. This chain connects TRBV29-1 to TRBJ1-1; D uncertain. Germline CDR1 and CDR2: SQVTM and ANQGSEA. The CDR3 sequence is 11 residues long. V lost 6 bases, J lost 10 bases, and 15 bases lay in between.

The chain uses TRBV14 and TRBJ2-1, with 9 bases identical to TRBD2. The germline V gene has CDR1 SGHDN and CDR2 FVKESK. The CDR3 is 15 amino acids. Trimming took 1 base from V and 4 from J; bases not matched to a gene: 2. For the CDR3, the DNA is TGTGCCAGCAGCCAAGGGACTAGCGCATACAATGAGCAGTTCTTC. Its translation: CASSQGTSAYNEQFF.

Only a few counts were recorded for this clone. The J gene is TRBJ2-7, the V gene TRBV15, with D maybe TRBD2 (5 bases). Looked up from germline, CDR1 is LNHNV and CDR2 is YYDKDF (reference sequence). The CDR3 totals 13 residues. The germline V and J ends were trimmed by 5 bases and 4 bases, with 12 bases remaining between them. CDR3: CATSLRGRYEQYF. CDR3 sequence (DNA): TGTGCCACCAGCCTCCGGGGTCGGTACGAGCAGTACTTC.

In this sample, this clone turned up a few times. The chain employs TRBV30 and TRBJ2-4, with 9 bases fitting TRBD1. The ends lost 0 bases at V and 0 bases at J; junction bases unmatched: 15. The CDR3 has 20 amino acids. From germline, CDR1 is GTSNPN and CDR2 SVGIG (reference sequence). The CDR3 sequence is CAWSVNPGQGFPLAKNIQYF. The CDR3 coding sequence is TGTGCCTGGAGTGTCAACCCGGGACAGGGCTTTCCGCTAGCCAAAAACATTCAGTACTTC.

The chain carries TRBV7-9 and TRBJ2-3; unclear D gene. CDR1 SEHNR and CDR2 FQNEAQ come from the germline V gene (reference sequence). Between the trimmed V and J ends, which lost 5 bases and 3 bases, there was a span of 9 bases. This CDR3 has 13 residues. The CDR3, as DNA: TGTGCCAGCAGCCGAGTTGGGACAGATACGCAGTATTTT. This gives the protein CASSRVGTDTQYF.

This chain joins TRBV15 and TRBJ1-4; D is undetermined. The CDR3 has 14 residues. Trimming stripped 1 base from V and 7 bases from J, with 10 bases between. Germline CDR1 reads LNHNV; CDR2 reads YYDKDF (reference sequence). CDR3 DNA sequence: TGTGCCACCAGCAGAGGAGGGTGGGGTGAAAAACTGTTTTTT. This codes for CATSRGGWGEKLFF.